The 4 T cell receptor beta chains presented below share a single source sample, sequenced in a study of T cells in localized non-small cell lung cancer. TCRdb keeps only in-frame clones here, not all; method: immunoSEQ multiplex PCR. The data contain 10,000 to 13,000 clones, 40% to 50% of them singletons. The sequencing here drew on lymph node tissue, taken before any cancer treatment. The receptors were gathered from a woman aged 40 to 75 with stage II squamous cell lung carcinoma.

This clone was counted between two and nine times. The genes are TRBV6-8 and TRBJ2-7, with D maybe TRBD1 (5 bases). V was pared by 6 bases and J by 5 bases, with 11 bases between. The CDR3 has 12 residues. The V gene's germline CDR1 is MNHGY and CDR2 SAAAGT. The CDR3 region is CASRRPGHEQYF. The CDR3 bases are TGTGCCAGCAGACGTCCAGGGCACGAGCAGTACTTC.

This clone was recorded a few times. The junction departs from germline at one end; a sequencing error may be responsible. The rearrangement links TRBV6-9 to TRBJ1-1; D perhaps matches TRBD1 (6 bases). Germline values: CDR1 MNHGY, CDR2 SVAAGI. CDR3 length: 15 amino acids. CDR3 amino acids: CASRAWTDSYTETFF. CDR3 sequence (DNA): TGTGCCAGCAGAGCCTGGACAGACTCTTACACTGAAACTTTCTTT.

This clone was seen only a few times. The chain has TRBV6-8 and TRBJ1-1, with D hard to call. This CDR3 has 13 residues. The germline V gene encodes CDR1 MNHGY and CDR2 SAAAGT. Trimming shortened V by 6 bases and J by 1 base, and 9 bases separated the two germline ends. CDR3: CASSRPANTEAFF. The CDR3, as DNA: TGTGCCAGCAGCAGGCCCGCGAACACTGAAGCTTTCTTT.

The table lists this clone with a few counts. The V gene is TRBV6-8, the J gene TRBJ2-3, with 11 nucleotides matching TRBD2. V lost 2 bases and J lost 4; bases outside the gene matches: 5. This CDR3 comprises 16 residues. In germline, CDR1 is MNHGY, CDR2 SAAAGT. Written as DNA, the CDR3 is TGTGCCAGCAGTTACGCCAGTAGCGGGGGGGCAGATACGCAGTATTTT. Residues: CASSYASSGGADTQYF.